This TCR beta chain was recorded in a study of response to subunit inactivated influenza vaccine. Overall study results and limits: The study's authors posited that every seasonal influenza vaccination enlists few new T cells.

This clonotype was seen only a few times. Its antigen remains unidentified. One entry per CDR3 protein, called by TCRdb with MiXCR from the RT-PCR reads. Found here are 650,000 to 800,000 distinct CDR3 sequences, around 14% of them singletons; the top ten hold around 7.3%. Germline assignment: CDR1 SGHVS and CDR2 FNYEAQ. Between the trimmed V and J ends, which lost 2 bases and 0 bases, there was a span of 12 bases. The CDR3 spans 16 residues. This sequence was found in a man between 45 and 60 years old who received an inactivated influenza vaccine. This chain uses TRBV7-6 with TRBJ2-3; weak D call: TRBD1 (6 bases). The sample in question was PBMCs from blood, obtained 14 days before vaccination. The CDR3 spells CASSLMGQGSTDTQYF. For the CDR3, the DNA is TGTGCCAGCAGCTTAATGGGGCAGGGGAGCACAGATACGCAGTATTTT. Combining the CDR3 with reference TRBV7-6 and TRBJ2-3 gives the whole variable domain GAGVSQSPRYKVTKRGQDVALRCDPISGHVSLYWYRQALGQGPEFLTYFNYEAQQDKSGLPNDRFSAERPEGSISTLTIQRTEQRDSAMYRCASSLMGQGSTDTQYFGPGTRLTVL.